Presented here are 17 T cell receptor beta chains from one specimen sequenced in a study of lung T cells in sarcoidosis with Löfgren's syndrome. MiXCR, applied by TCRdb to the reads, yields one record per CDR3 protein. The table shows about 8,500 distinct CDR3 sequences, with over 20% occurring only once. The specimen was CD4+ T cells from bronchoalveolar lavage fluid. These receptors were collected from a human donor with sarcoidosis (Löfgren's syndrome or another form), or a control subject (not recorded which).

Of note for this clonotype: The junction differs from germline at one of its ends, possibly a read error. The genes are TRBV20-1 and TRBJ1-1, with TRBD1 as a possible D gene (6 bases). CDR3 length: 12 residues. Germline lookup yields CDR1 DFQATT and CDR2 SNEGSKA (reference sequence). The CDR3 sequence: CGAGQSNTEAFF. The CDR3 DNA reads TGCGGTGCCGGACAGTCGAACACTGAAGCTTTCTTT.

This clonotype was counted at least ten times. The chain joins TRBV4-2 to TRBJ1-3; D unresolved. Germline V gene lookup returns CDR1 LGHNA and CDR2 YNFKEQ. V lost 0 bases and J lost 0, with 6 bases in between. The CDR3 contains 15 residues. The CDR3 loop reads CASSQEDRSGNTIYF. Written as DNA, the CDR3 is TGTGCCAGCAGCCAAGAGGACCGCTCTGGAAACACCATATATTTT.

CDR3 protein: CASSSGGGVNQPQHF. CDR3 DNA: TGCGCCAGCAGCTCGGGGGGAGGGGTCAATCAGCCCCAGCATTTT. The V and J genes are TRBV5-1 and TRBJ1-5; tentative D call: TRBD1 (5 bases). Germline V gene sequence: CDR1 SGHRS, CDR2 YFSETQ. Trimming stripped 3 bases from V and 3 bases from J, with 13 bases between. The CDR3 consists of 15 residues.

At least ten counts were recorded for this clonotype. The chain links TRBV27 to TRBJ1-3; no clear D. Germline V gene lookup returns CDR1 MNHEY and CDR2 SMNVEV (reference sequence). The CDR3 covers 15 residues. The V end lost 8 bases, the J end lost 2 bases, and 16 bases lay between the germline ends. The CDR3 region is CASGARRATGNTIYF. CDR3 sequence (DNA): TGTGCCAGCGGAGCCCGGCGGGCTACTGGAAACACCATATATTTT.

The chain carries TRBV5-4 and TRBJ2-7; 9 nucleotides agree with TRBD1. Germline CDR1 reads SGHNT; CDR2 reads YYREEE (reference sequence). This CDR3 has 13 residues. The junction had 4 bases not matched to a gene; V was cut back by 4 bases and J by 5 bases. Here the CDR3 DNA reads TGTGCCAGCAGCACGACAGGGGGAGACGAGCAGTACTTC. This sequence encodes CASSTTGGDEQYF.

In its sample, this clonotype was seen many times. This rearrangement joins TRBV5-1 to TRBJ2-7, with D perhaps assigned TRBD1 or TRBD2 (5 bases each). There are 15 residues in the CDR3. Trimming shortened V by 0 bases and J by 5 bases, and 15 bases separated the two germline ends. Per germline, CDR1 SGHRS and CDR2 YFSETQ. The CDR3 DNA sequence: TGCGCCAGCAGCTTGGATGGGGCCCCGCGGGACGAGCAGTACTTC. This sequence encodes CASSLDGAPRDEQYF.

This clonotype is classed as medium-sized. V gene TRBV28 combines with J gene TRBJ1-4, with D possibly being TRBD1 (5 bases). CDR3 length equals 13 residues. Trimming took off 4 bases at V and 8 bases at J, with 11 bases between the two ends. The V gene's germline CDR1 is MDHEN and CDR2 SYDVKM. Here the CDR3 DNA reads TGTGCCAGCAGTTCGGGGGATAAAGAAAAACTGTTTTTT. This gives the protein CASSSGDKEKLFF. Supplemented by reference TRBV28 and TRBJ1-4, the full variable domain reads DVKVTQSSRYLVKRTGEKVFLECVQDMDHENMFWYRQDPGLGLRLIYFSYDVKMKEKGDIPEGYSVSREKKERFSLILESASTNQTSMYLCASSSGDKEKLFFGSGTQLSVL.

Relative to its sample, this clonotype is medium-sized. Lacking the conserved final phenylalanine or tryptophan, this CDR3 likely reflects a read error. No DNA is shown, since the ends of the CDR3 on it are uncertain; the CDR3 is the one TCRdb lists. The CDR3 reads CASSSTGTGALEI. The V and J genes are TRBV6-1 and TRBJ2-1; TRBD1 was called by the table and not checked on the DNA. Germline V gene data show CDR1 as MNHNS and CDR2 as SASEGT. The CDR3 has 13 amino acids, counting both end residues.

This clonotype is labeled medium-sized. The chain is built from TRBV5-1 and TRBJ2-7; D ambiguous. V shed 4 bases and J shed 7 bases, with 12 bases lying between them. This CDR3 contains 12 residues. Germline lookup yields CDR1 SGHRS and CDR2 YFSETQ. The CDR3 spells CASSVEFGEQYF. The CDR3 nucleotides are TGCGCCAGCAGCGTGGAATTTGGAGAGCAGTACTTC.

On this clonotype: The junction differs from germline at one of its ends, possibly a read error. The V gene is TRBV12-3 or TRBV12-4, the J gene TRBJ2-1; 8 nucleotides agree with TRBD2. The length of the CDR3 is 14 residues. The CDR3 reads CASSFGGGTNGQFF. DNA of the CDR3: TGTGCCAGCAGTTTCGGCGGGGGGACCAATGGGCAGTTCTTC.

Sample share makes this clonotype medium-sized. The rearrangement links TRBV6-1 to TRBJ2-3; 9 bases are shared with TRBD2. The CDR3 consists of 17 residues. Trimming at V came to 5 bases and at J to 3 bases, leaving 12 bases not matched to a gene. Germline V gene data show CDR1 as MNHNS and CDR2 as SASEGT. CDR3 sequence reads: CASSSRAAGGATDTQYF. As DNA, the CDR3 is TGTGCCAGCAGTTCCCGGGCAGCGGGGGGCGCGACAGATACGCAGTATTTT.

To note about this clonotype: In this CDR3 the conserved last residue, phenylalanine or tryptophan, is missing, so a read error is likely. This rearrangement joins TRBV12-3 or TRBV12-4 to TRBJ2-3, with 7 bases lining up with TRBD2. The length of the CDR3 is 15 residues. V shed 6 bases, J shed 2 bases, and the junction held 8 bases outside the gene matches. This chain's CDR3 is CASSRRGDSTDTQYV. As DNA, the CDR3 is TGTGCCAGCAGCCGACGGGGGGACTCCACAGATACGCAGTATGTT.

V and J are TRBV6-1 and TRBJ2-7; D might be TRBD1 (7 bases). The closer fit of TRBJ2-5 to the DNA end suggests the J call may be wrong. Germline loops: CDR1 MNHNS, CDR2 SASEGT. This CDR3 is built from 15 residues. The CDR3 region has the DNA TGTGCCAGCAGCGACGGGGGACAGTACCAAGAGACCCAGTACTTC. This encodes CASSDGGQYQETQYF.

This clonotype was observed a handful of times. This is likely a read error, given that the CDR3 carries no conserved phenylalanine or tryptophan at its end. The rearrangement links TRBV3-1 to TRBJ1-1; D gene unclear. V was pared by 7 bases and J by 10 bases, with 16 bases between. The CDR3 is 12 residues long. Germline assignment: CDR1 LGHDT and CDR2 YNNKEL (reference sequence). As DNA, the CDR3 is TGTGCCAGCACCCTCCAGGATGGTGCAGCTTTCCTT. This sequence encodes CASTLQDGAAFL.

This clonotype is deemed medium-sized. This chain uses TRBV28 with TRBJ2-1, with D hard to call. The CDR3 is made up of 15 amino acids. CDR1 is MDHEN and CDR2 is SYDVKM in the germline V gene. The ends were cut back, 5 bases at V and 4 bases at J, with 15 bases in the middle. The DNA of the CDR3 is TGTGCCAGCAGTAGACAAGCAGGTTATTACAATGAGCAGTTCTTC. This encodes CASSRQAGYYNEQFF.

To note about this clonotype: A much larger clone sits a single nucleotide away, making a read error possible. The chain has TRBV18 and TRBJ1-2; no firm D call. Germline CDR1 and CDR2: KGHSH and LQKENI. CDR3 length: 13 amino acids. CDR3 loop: CASPPDRSYGYTF. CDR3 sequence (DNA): TGTGCCAGCCCACCAGATCGCAGCTATGGCTACACCTTC.

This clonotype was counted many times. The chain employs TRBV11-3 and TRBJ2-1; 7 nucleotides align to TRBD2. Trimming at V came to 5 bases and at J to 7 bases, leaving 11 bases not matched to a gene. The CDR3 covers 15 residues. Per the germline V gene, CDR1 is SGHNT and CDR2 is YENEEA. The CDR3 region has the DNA TGTGCCAGCAGCCGGGGACTAACGGGCGGTAATGAGCAGTTCTTC. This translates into CASSRGLTGGNEQFF.